Below, 8 T cell receptor beta chains from the same sample are listed, as sequenced in a study of cytomegalovirus exposure and HLA in healthy donors. A multiplex PCR was run with 60 Vbeta primers and 13 Jbeta primers. Libraries were prepared by immunoSEQ multiplex PCR; TCRdb keeps only in-frame clonotypes and omits some of them. The sample comprises roughly 200,000 clones, approximately 79% of which are singletons, and roughly 1.6% rests with the top ten. Source material: PBMCs. Receptors were obtained from a man aged 45-65 years in good health and CMV-seronegative.

The gene calls are TRBV7-9 and TRBJ2-3; the match to TRBD1 covers 7 bases. Germline lookup yields CDR1 SEHNR and CDR2 FQNEAQ (reference sequence). CDR3 length equals 14 residues. The V and J ends lost 5 bases and 7 bases, in that order; junction bases with no gene match: 9. CDR3 loop: CASSTDRDQYTQYF. CDR3 DNA sequence: TGTGCCAGCAGCACAGACAGGGATCAATATACGCAGTATTTT.

The gene calls are TRBV27 and TRBJ2-7; D possibly corresponds to TRBD2 (6 bases). Germline V lookup: CDR1 MNHEY, CDR2 SMNVEV (reference sequence). The ends were cut back, 4 bases at V and 4 bases at J, with 17 bases in the middle. This CDR3 region has 15 residues. The CDR3 DNA reads as TGTGCCAGCAGTTCCGGTCCCGGGGGTACTTACGAGCAGTACTTC. This gives the protein CASSSGPGGTYEQYF.

The chain combines TRBV14 with TRBJ2-2; 11 bases match TRBD2. After removal of 4 bases from V and 6 bases from J, the junction contained 10 bases not matched to a gene. The length of the CDR3 is 17 residues. Germline V CDR1 and CDR2: SGHDN, FVKESK. Here the CDR3 DNA reads TGTGCCAGCAGCCTACCCTCACTAGCGGGGGCGGCCGGGGAGCTGTTTTTT. It encodes CASSLPSLAGAAGELFF.

This clone showed up just once. V is TRBV11-2 and J is TRBJ2-7, with D possibly being TRBD2 (6 bases). Trimming left V 4 bases short and J 6 bases short, with 19 bases between. CDR1 is SGHAT and CDR2 is FQNNGV in the germline V gene. This CDR3 is 15 amino acids long. DNA of the CDR3: TGTGCCAGCAGCTCCGGAACGGGGTGGGGAGGCGAGCAGTACTTC. It codes for CASSSGTGWGGEQYF.

The chain joins TRBV4-1 to TRBJ2-1, with D maybe TRBD2 (5 bases). The CDR3 runs to 15 residues. Germline loops: CDR1 MGHRA, CDR2 YSYEKL. The ends were cut back, 4 bases at V and 0 bases at J, with 10 bases in the middle. The CDR3 DNA reads as TGCGCCAGCAGCCGCGGACTGGACTCCTACAATGAGCAGTTCTTC. Its protein is CASSRGLDSYNEQFF.

The chain couples TRBV28 to TRBJ2-7; a possible D gene is TRBD2 (5 bases). The CDR3 covers 16 residues. CDR1 is MDHEN, CDR2 SYDVKM, per germline. V was pared by 6 bases and J by 4 bases, with 22 bases between. The DNA of the CDR3 is TGTGCCAGCAGCTCTTACGGGAACGCCGAAAGATACGAGCAGTACTTC. Translated, it gives CASSSYGNAERYEQYF.

This clone was seen only once. The rearrangement links TRBV5-1 to TRBJ2-6; tentatively, D is TRBD1 (6 bases). The V end lost 6 bases, the J end lost 0 bases, and 13 bases lay between the germline ends. The germline V gene encodes CDR1 SGHRS and CDR2 YFSETQ. CDR3 length: 16 residues. The CDR3 protein is CASTGQSNSGANVLTF. The CDR3 nucleotides read TGCGCCAGCACTGGACAGTCAAACTCTGGGGCCAACGTCCTGACTTTC.

Concerning this clone: Other DNA sequences in the sample encode the same CDR3. The chain couples TRBV6-6 to TRBJ1-2, with D possibly being TRBD1 (6 bases). The ends were cut back, 6 bases at V and 2 bases at J, with 10 bases in the middle. The germline CDR1 and CDR2 sequences are MNHNY and SVGAGI (reference sequence). The CDR3 runs 13 residues. CDR3 in amino acids: CASSPGQNYGYTF. CDR3 sequence (DNA): TGTGCCAGCAGCCCCGGACAGAACTATGGCTACACCTTC.